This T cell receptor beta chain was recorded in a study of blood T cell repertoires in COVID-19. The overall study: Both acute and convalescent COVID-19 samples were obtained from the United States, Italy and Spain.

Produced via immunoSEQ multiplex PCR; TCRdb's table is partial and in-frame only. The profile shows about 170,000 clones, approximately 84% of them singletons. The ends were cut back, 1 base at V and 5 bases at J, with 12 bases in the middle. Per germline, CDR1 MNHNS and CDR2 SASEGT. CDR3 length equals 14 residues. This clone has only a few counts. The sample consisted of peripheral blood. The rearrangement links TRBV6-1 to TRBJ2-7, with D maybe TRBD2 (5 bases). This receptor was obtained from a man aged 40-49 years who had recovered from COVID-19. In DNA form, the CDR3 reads TGTGCCAGCAGTGAAGTGTATAAGGAGGACGAGCAGTACTTC. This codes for CASSEVYKEDEQYF.